This TCR beta chain originates from a study of T cells in Graves' hyperthyroidism and ophthalmopathy. Study background: Peripheral blood draws took place at initial diagnosis, ahead of any treatment.

Regions amplified from RNA transcripts were the TCR beta CDR3 regions. First-round RT-PCR with HTBI primers amplified the TCR CDR3 region. TCRdb called the multiplex PCR reads again in MiXCR, with one record for every CDR3 protein. The sample has about 500,000 distinct CDR3 sequences, 15% to 20% seen once. Ten or more counts support this clonotype. At least 3 on the Clinical Activity Score was recorded for ophthalmopathy patients, who also had NOSPECS grade at least 4 and duration under 3 months. The receptor was derived from a woman aged 30 to 39 with Graves' ophthalmopathy. The sample comprised blood.

The CDR3 here is CASSYIIPGQGYEQYF. The CDR3 coding sequence is TGTGCCAGCAGTTATATCATTCCGGGACAGGGCTACGAGCAGTACTTC. The rearrangement joins TRBV27 to TRBJ2-7; 9 nucleotides align to TRBD1. Germline V CDR1 and CDR2: MNHEY, SMNVEV (reference sequence). V gave up 4 bases and J gave up 3 bases; unmatched junction bases: 10. CDR3 length: 16 residues.